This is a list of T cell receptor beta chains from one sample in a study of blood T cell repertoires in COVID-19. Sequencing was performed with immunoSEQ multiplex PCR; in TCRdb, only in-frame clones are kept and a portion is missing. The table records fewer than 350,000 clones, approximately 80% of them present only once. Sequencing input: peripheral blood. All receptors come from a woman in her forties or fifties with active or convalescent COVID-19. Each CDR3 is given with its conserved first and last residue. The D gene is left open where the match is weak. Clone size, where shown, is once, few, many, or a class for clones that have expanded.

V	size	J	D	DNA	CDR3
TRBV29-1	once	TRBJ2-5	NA	TGCAGCGTTGACGGCCCGCCCGGGGGGACCCAGTACTTC	CSVDGPPGGTQYF
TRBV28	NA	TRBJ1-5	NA	TGTGCCAGCAGAGAGGTTGGGCAGCCCCAGCATTTT	CASREVGQPQHF
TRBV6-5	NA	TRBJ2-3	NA	TGTGCCAGCAGTCCCTTGACTAGTACAGATACGCAGTATTTT	CASSPLTSTDTQYF
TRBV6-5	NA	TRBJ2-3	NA	TGTGCCAGCCAGCGGGCACACACAGATACGCAGTATTTT	CASQRAHTDTQYF
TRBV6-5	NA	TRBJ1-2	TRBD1	TGTGCCAGCACCAACAGGGGCGGTAACTATGGCTACACCTTC	CASTNRGGNYGYTF
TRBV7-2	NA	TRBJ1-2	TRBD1	TGTGCCAGCAGTTTTAACAGGGGGCGCCGCTATGGCTACACCTTC	CASSFNRGRRYGYTF
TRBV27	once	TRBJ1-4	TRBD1	TGTGCCAGCAGTTCACCGGGACAGGCTAATGAAAAACTGTTTTTT	CASSSPGQANEKLFF
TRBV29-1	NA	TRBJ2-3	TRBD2	TGCAGCGCAAAGGGCGGGAGGGGGACAGATACGCAGTATTTT	CSAKGGRGTDTQYF
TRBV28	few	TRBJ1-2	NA	TGTGCCAGCAGCCTAGGGGCTGCGAACTATGGCTACACCTTC	CASSLGAANYGYTF
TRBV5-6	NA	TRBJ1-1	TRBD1	TGTGCCAGCAGTCCAGACAGGGGTGGCACTGAAGCTTTCTTT	CASSPDRGGTEAFF
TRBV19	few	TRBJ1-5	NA	TGTGCCAGTAGTATTGGGGCGGAACAGCCCCAGCATTTT	CASSIGAEQPQHF
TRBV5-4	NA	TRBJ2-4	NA	TGTGCCAGCAGCTTGGACAGGGCAGCAGACATTCAGTACTTC	CASSLDRAADIQYF
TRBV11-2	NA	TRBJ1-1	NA	TGTGCCAGCAGCTTAGCGTATAATGCGCAAGCTTTCTTT	CASSLAYNAQAFF
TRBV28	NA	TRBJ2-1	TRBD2	TGTGCCAGCAGTTTCGTCGGCGGGAGTTATGGGCGGGGGCAGTTCTTC	CASSFVGGSYGRGQFF
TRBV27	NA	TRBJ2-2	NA	TGTGCCAGCAGGAAGGGACAGAACACCGGGGAGCTGTTTTTT	CASRKGQNTGELFF
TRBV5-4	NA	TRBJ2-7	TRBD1	TGTGCCAGCAGCCCGCGGGGACAGGCCTACGAGCAGTACTTC	CASSPRGQAYEQYF
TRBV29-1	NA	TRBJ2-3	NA	TGCAGCGTTGAAGGTACAGAAACAGATACGCAGTATTTT	CSVEGTETDTQYF
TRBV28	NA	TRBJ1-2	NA	TGTGCCAGCATGTTGCAGGGTCGCTACACCTTC	CASMLQGRYTF
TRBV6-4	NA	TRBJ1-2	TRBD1	TGTGCCAGCAGCAAACAGGGGGCGCCCGGCTACACCTTC	CASSKQGAPGYTF
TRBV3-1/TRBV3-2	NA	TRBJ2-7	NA	TGTGCCAGCAGCGAATCCCTGAGCGAGCAGTACTTC	CASSESLSEQYF